The clone carrying this T cell receptor (beta chain) was seen many times. This sample was taken from a study of early T cells in non-severe SARS-CoV-2 infection. This CDR3 region has 17 residues. J lost 0 bases, V lost 3 bases, and 6 bases had no gene match. Germline-derived CDR1 and CDR2 are SGHNT and YYREEE (reference sequence). TCRdb recomputed calls from the 5' RACE reads with MiXCR, one row per CDR3 protein. The profile shows tens of thousands of distinct CDR3 sequences, around 6.4% of them singletons. The sample was whole blood, taken at baseline. This TCR was sampled from an adult who was a healthcare worker with PCR-confirmed SARS-CoV-2 infection or an uninfected control (not recorded which). The genes are TRBV5-4 and TRBJ2-6, with 7 nucleotides matching TRBD1. CDR3: CASSYGQARSGANVLTF. CDR3 nucleotide sequence: TGTGCCAGCAGCTACGGACAGGCCCGCTCTGGGGCCAACGTCCTGACTTTC.